This TCR beta chain was obtained from a study of shared clonotypes between healthy human individuals. Method: immunoSEQ multiplex PCR; TCRdb's copy keeps in-frame clones and lacks some. The sample lists a few million clones, more than 90% seen once, with 0.1% to 0.15% in the top ten. The CDR3 length is 15 residues. V was pared by 4 bases and J by 1 base, with 11 bases between. Study-level findings and limits: Richness estimates generally favored naive over memory subsets.

This clone was picked up one time. Its antigen is unidentified. The receptor was derived from a man younger than 30 in good health. Source material: naive CD4+ T cells sorted from blood. Subset meaning: CD45RA+ positively selected. This chain links TRBV23-1 with TRBJ1-5, with D possibly TRBD1 on 5 matching bases. TRBV23-1 is filed as an ORF, its function uncertain. CDR3 residues: CASSPSPGSNQPQHF. CDR3 DNA sequence: TGCGCCAGCAGTCCCTCGCCAGGGAGCAATCAGCCCCAGCATTTT.